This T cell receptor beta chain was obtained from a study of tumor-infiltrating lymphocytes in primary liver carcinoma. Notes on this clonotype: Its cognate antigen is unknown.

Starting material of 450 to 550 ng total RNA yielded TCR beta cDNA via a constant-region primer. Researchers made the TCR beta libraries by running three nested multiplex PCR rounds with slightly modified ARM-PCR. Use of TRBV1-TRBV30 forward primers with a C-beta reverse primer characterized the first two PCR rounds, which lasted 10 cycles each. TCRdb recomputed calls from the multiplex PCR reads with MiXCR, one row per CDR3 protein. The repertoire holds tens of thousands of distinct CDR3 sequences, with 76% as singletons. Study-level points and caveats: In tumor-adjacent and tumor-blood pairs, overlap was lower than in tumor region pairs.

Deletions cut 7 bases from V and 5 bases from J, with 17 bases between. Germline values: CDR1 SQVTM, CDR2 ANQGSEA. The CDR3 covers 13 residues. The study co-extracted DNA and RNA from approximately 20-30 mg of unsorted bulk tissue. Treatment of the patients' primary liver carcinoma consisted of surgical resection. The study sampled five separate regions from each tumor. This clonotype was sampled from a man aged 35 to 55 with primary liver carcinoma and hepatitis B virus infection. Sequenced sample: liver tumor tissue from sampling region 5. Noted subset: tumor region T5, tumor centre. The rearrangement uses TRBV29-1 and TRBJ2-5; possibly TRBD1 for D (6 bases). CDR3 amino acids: CSGPTQGMETQYF. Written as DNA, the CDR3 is TGCAGCGGGCCCACTCAGGGGATGGAGACCCAGTACTTC.